This entry lists 11 T cell receptor beta chains sequenced from one sample in a study of T cells in Graves' hyperthyroidism and ophthalmopathy. Amplified TCR beta CDR3 regions derived from RNA transcripts. Carried out on the TCR CDR3, a first-round RT-PCR used the HTBI primer set. TCRdb independently ran MiXCR on the multiplex PCR reads; one entry per CDR3 protein. The sample consists of 600,000 or so distinct CDR3 sequences, 11% to 15% of them appearing once. The specimen was blood. The source of these receptors is a woman aged 18-29 years with Graves' ophthalmopathy.

This clonotype was seen many times. The CDR3 region is CASSSPTGEVSYNEQFF. The CDR3 DNA reads TGTGCCAGCAGTTCACCTACAGGGGAGGTCTCCTACAATGAGCAGTTCTTC. The rearrangement uses TRBV27 and TRBJ2-1; the D gene is possibly TRBD1 (7 bases). Germline CDR1 MNHEY, CDR2 SMNVEV (reference sequence). V gave up 4 bases and J gave up 0 bases, with 16 bases separating them. The CDR3 has 17 residues.

This clonotype turned up a few times. The chain carries TRBV4-1 and TRBJ2-7; perhaps TRBD1 as D (6 bases). This CDR3 is built from 14 residues. V was cut by 3 bases and J by 3 bases, with 12 bases left in between. Looked up from germline, CDR1 is MGHRA and CDR2 is YSYEKL. The CDR3 DNA reads as TGCGCCAGCAGCCACACAACAGGGTTCTACGAGCAGTACTTC. This codes for CASSHTTGFYEQYF.

Many counts were recorded for this clonotype. The chain is built from TRBV6-5 and TRBJ2-5, with 10 bases matching TRBD1. The CDR3 is 19 amino acids. Per germline, CDR1 MNHEY and CDR2 SVGAGI. V trimming: 0 bases; J trimming: 5 bases; junction bases outside the gene matches: 15. The CDR3 region is CASSYSMGAGTGVWETQYF. The CDR3 DNA sequence: TGTGCCAGCAGTTACTCGATGGGGGCCGGGACAGGGGTTTGGGAGACCCAGTACTTC.

Ten or more counts support this clonotype. This rearrangement joins TRBV30 to TRBJ2-1, with a tentative D call TRBD2 (5 bases). V lost 0 bases and J 5 bases, leaving 8 bases between the germline ends. Germline CDR1 and CDR2: GTSNPN and SVGIG (reference sequence). The CDR3 contains 13 residues. The DNA of the CDR3 is TGTGCCTGGAGTGTAGGGAGCCACAATGAGCAGTTCTTC. Translation gives CAWSVGSHNEQFF.

This clonotype appeared a few times. The rearrangement uses TRBV27 and TRBJ2-7; TRBD2 might be the D (6 bases). The length of the CDR3 is 15 residues. CDR1 and CDR2 (germline): MNHEY, SMNVEV (reference sequence). V was clipped by 4 bases and J by 0 bases, with 13 bases between them. The CDR3: CASSSFAGNSYEQYF. The DNA of the CDR3 is TGTGCCAGCAGTTCTTTTGCGGGAAACTCCTACGAGCAGTACTTC.

V is TRBV15 and J is TRBJ1-2, with 9 bases aligning to TRBD1. V was clipped by 5 bases and J by 8 bases; unmatched bases: 6. CDR1 LNHNV and CDR2 YYDKDF come from the germline V gene (reference sequence). The CDR3 loop spans 13 amino acids. CDR3 bases: TGTGCCACCAGCTGGGACAGGGACGGAGGCTACACCTTC. Translating it yields CATSWDRDGGYTF. The entire variable domain, with the rest obtained from reference TRBV15 and TRBJ1-2, is as follows: DAMVIQNPRYQVTQFGKPVTLSCSQTLNHNVMYWYQQKSSQAPKLLFHYYDKDFNNEADTPDNFQSRRPNTSFCFLDIRSPGLGDTAMYLCATSWDRDGGYTFGSGTRLTVV.

This clonotype has at least ten counts. CDR3: CASSFSGNRGYEQYF. CDR3 in DNA: TGTGCCAGCAGTTTTTCCGGGAACCGCGGCTACGAGCAGTACTTC. The chain combines TRBV2 with TRBJ2-7; possibly TRBD2 for D (5 bases). The CDR3 consists of 15 residues. The V end was cut by 5 bases, the J end by 3 bases, with 17 bases between. Per the germline V gene, CDR1 is SNHLY and CDR2 is FYNNEI.

This clonotype has at least ten counts. CDR3 region: CASSPRGTASYNEQFF. The CDR3 DNA is TGTGCCAGCAGCCCCCGGGGGACAGCCTCCTACAATGAGCAGTTCTTC. The rearrangement links TRBV11-1 to TRBJ2-1; tentative D call: TRBD1 (7 bases). The germline V and J ends were trimmed by 5 bases and 0 bases, with 14 bases remaining between them. The germline CDR1 and CDR2 sequences are SGHAT and FQDESV (reference sequence). The CDR3 sequence is 16 residues long.

This clonotype showed up just a few times. The chain has TRBV4-1 and TRBJ2-1; the D gene could be TRBD1 or TRBD2 (5 bases each). The germline V gene has CDR1 MGHRA and CDR2 YSYEKL. The V and J ends lost 5 bases and 8 bases respectively, with 19 bases between them. The CDR3 is 15 residues long. The CDR3 DNA reads as TGCGCCAGCAGCGCTACCGGGGCCCGTGGCGATGAGCAGTTCTTC. Translated: CASSATGARGDEQFF.

This clonotype was seen at least ten times. The J gene is TRBJ2-7, the V gene TRBV28, with TRBD1 matching 7 bases. Germline CDR1 reads MDHEN; CDR2 reads SYDVKM. With 6 bases clipped from V and 0 bases from J, the junction kept 11 bases outside the gene matches. This CDR3 region has 16 residues. Here the CDR3 DNA reads TGTGCCAGCAGCTATTACTCCGGGACAGTCTCCTACGAGCAGTACTTC. It yields the protein CASSYYSGTVSYEQYF.

The table lists this clonotype with a few counts. The J gene is TRBJ1-4, the V gene TRBV7-6; 7 nucleotides agree with TRBD1. The CDR3 length is 16 residues. The germline V gene encodes CDR1 SGHVS and CDR2 FNYEAQ. The ends lost 5 bases at V and 5 bases at J; junction bases unmatched: 11. The CDR3: CASSPQGGRVNEKLFF. The DNA of the CDR3 is TGTGCCAGCAGCCCTCAGGGGGGCAGAGTAAATGAAAAACTGTTTTTT.